The T cell receptor (beta chain) under discussion was sequenced for a study of cytomegalovirus exposure and HLA in healthy donors (dated by TCRdb to about 2017). Background for the entire study: According to a later analysis, the 120 or so validation repertoires were produced on the same platform as the 680 or so repertoires of the first cohort. The study was designed to test whether signatures of past pathogen exposure could be identified by cataloging public T cell receptors. Along with the approximately 700-subject first cohort, a separate validation cohort of over a hundred different subjects was used. High-throughput TCR immunosequencing, statistical association of individual TCRs with disease status, and machine learning were combined to predict cytomegalovirus infection status.

What the study reported, not specific to this receptor: The classifier was reported to diagnose cytomegalovirus status with high specificity and sensitivity in both the original and validation cohorts. All 120 or so repertoires were used to score co-occurrence in the validation cohort in a later analysis, because that analysis had no HLA typing for the cohort. Subsequent analysis determined that TCRs grouped into clusters in the first cohort also showed a tendency toward co-occurrence across the 120 or so validation repertoires, and approximately 93% of cluster scores exceeded 0. The study gave a list of more than 150 TCR beta chains associated with cytomegalovirus. A few of the identified cytomegalovirus-associated TCR beta chains were confirmed in vitro to be specific for cytomegalovirus antigens. Most TCR sequences were seen in very few donors, while some public TCRs were found in many individuals. The authors suggested that the approach could potentially be extended to other disease states and immunological phenotypes.

Comments on this clone: No cognate antigen has been identified for it. The sample holds no much larger clone one base away, and base qualities are not on file.

To prepare the library, the immunoSEQ multiplex PCR assay was applied. On the authors' methods: A statistical classification framework was built to diagnose cytomegalovirus status from the catalog of TCR beta chain sequences. The clones in this table, taken by TCRdb from immuneACCESS, are in-frame only. Not every clone is retained; where verified, under half of the shortfall comes from an unresolved V gene, and the cause of the rest is unknown. The V and J calls and clone size are taken from that table; D and trimming were inferred from the DNA. Counted in this sample were under 150,000 clones; about 87% of them appeared once. The ten largest clones capture under 2% of the sample. CDR3 length: 14 amino acids, cysteine to phenylalanine. Only CDR3 DNA remains: 42 bases, in frame from the first base. Looking up the germline V gene yields CDR1 ENHRY and CDR2 SYGVKD. Trimming at the junction amounts to 4 bases on V and 6 bases on J, and the germline ends lie 13 bases apart.

The donors belonged to the validation cohort of approximately 130 subjects, which was separate from the roughly 680-subject first cohort. The TCR originated in a woman between 18 and 29 years old in good health and CMV-seronegative. The chain couples TRBV10-3 to TRBJ2-1; possibly the D gene is TRBD1, per 6 matching bases. The sample was PBMCs. The CDR3 region reads CAISAGMGANEQFF. The sequenced DNA: TGTGCCATCAGTGCTGGGATGGGGGCCAATGAGCAGTTCTTC.